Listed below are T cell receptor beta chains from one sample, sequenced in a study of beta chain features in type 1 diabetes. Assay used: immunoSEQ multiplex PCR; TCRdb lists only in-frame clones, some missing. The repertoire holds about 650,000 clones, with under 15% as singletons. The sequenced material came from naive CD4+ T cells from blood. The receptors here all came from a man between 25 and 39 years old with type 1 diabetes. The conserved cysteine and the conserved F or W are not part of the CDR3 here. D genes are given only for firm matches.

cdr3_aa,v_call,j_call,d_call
ASSPAGQGGIGVSTEAF,TRBV5-4,TRBJ1-1,TRBD1
SGTVGFEAF,TRBV20-1,TRBJ1-1,-
ASSIGWTGGRAEETQY,TRBV7-9,TRBJ2-5,TRBD1
ASSDIGWGQPQH,TRBV25-1,TRBJ1-5,-
ASSTPGRNYEQY,TRBV28,TRBJ2-7,-
ASSLQTGSYEQY,TRBV5-1,TRBJ2-7,TRBD1
ASSYRQGIADTQY,TRBV6-5,TRBJ2-3,-
ASSLDRPENSYEQY,TRBV11-3,TRBJ2-7,-
ASISRGLEAF,TRBV7-9,TRBJ1-1,-
ATTGSYEQY,TRBV30,TRBJ2-7,-
ASSLVGGPLSNQPQH,TRBV7-2,TRBJ1-5,-
SAGDTSPLH,TRBV20-1,TRBJ1-6,-
ASSPYLAGGSTDTQY,TRBV18,TRBJ2-3,TRBD2
ASSLVEAGELF,TRBV7-9,TRBJ2-2,-
ASIDQGASYGYT,TRBV7-9,TRBJ1-2,-
ASSSGANTGELF,TRBV6-5,TRBJ2-2,-
ASRGQGLRGNTIY,TRBV19,TRBJ1-3,TRBD1
ASGQGRGTGELF,TRBV5-1,TRBJ2-2,TRBD1
ASSVRGTNTGELF,TRBV9,TRBJ2-2,-
ASSADGGRGEKLF,TRBV5-1,TRBJ1-4,-
ASSMYGVGNQPQH,TRBV19,TRBJ1-5,-
ASSFLGSEGYEQY,TRBV5-1,TRBJ2-7,-
ASSLNRDRVYGYT,TRBV7-8,TRBJ1-2,TRBD1
ASSPPGPGGNEQF,TRBV18,TRBJ2-1,-
ASSPRDRGLGNEQF,TRBV18,TRBJ2-1,TRBD1
ASSWVDRPTGELF,TRBV5-4,TRBJ2-2,-
ASSLQGVSYEQY,TRBV7-9,TRBJ2-7,TRBD1
ASSYLPGGGETQY,TRBV7-9,TRBJ2-5,TRBD1
ASSQDGRGEYGYT,TRBV4-1,TRBJ1-2,-